The 12 T cell receptor beta chains below were found in one sample sequenced in a study of blood T cell repertoires in COVID-19. Sequenced by immunoSEQ multiplex PCR; TCRdb stores in-frame clones only, minus some. The sample consists of approximately 60,000 clones, approximately 82% of them appearing once. The sample was peripheral blood. The receptors shown here come from a human donor in a cohort sampled during active COVID-19.

The V call is TRBV2, the J call TRBJ1-1; 7 nucleotides line up with TRBD1. After removal of 6 bases from V and 2 bases from J, the junction contained 6 bases not matched to a gene. Germline CDR1 SNHLY, CDR2 FYNNEI. The CDR3 is made up of 14 amino acids. CDR3 sequence: CASRRTGTNTEAFF. The CDR3 DNA is TGTGCCAGCAGGAGGACAGGCACAAACACTGAAGCTTTCTTT.

Comment on this clone: One end of the junction varies from germline; a read error may be responsible. This chain uses TRBV7-7 with TRBJ2-3; 9 positions agree with TRBD1. This CDR3 is 15 amino acids long. Germline CDR1 is SSHAT and CDR2 is FNYEAQ (reference sequence). The CDR3 sequence: CASSPTGTGTDTQYF. CDR3 coding DNA: TGTGCTAGCAGCCCAACCGGGACAGGGACAGATACGCAGTATTTT.

The chain is built from TRBV19 and TRBJ1-1; 7 bases are a match to TRBD1. Germline V gene sequence: CDR1 LNHDA, CDR2 SQIVND (reference sequence). This CDR3 contains 14 residues. V was pared by 5 bases and J by 1 base, with 4 bases of the junction left unmatched. DNA of the CDR3: TGTGCCAGTAGTGCGGGACAGCCGAACACTGAAGCTTTCTTT. Its protein product is CASSAGQPNTEAFF.

The rearrangement uses TRBV6-4 and TRBJ2-2, with TRBD2 matching over 13 bases. Germline loops: CDR1 MRHNA, CDR2 SNTAGT. The CDR3 loop spans 16 amino acids. V gave up 5 bases and J gave up 3 bases; unmatched junction bases: 3. Here the CDR3 reads CASSRLAGGYTGELFF. DNA for the CDR3: TGTGCCAGCAGTAGACTAGCGGGAGGATACACCGGGGAGCTGTTTTTT.

V and J are TRBV2 and TRBJ1-5, with 8 bases fitting TRBD1. Losses at the gene ends were 7 bases for V and 2 bases for J; bases not matched to a gene: 4. This CDR3 region has 14 residues. The germline CDR1 and CDR2 sequences are SNHLY and FYNNEI. The CDR3 spells CASTGQGRNQPQHF. The CDR3 DNA reads TGTGCCAGCACAGGACAGGGTCGCAATCAGCCCCAGCATTTT.

The V gene is TRBV29-1, the J gene TRBJ1-1; TRBD1 is a possible D gene (5 bases). The CDR3 totals 13 residues. Per the germline V gene, CDR1 is SQVTM and CDR2 is ANQGSEA. With 3 bases removed from V and 1 base from J, the gap between germline ends came to 9 bases. The CDR3 reads CSVDRERNTEAFF. CDR3 DNA sequence: TGCAGCGTTGACAGGGAAAGGAACACTGAAGCTTTCTTT.

The chain is built from TRBV4-2 and TRBJ2-2, with 10 bases matching TRBD1. Germline V gene lookup returns CDR1 LGHNA and CDR2 YNFKEQ. This CDR3 has 18 amino acids. V shed 2 bases and J 6 bases; nucleotides not matched to a gene: 12. CDR3 in DNA: TGTGCCAGCAGCCAACGGGACAGGGGTTTTGTTGTCGCCGGGGAGCTGTTTTTT. Its translation is CASSQRDRGFVVAGELFF.

This clone was seen a handful of times. This chain joins TRBV7-9 and TRBJ2-3, with TRBD2 as a possible D gene (6 bases). V dropped 6 bases and J dropped 3 bases, with 16 bases sitting between them. Germline lookup yields CDR1 SEHNR and CDR2 FQNEAQ (reference sequence). The CDR3 is 15 residues long. The CDR3 DNA reads TGTGCCAGCAGGCCGCCGGGACTTCAAACAGATACGCAGTATTTT. Amino acid sequence: CASRPPGLQTDTQYF.

This clone showed up just a few times. The chain employs TRBV2 and TRBJ2-5; the match to TRBD2 covers 12 bases. CDR1 and CDR2 from the germline V gene are SNHLY and FYNNEI. The CDR3 is 15 amino acids. Germline trimming cut 5 bases from V and 2 bases from J; bases unmatched to any gene: 3. The CDR3 bases are TGTGCCAGCAGTCACGGACTAGCGGGACAAGAGACCCAGTACTTC. Residues: CASSHGLAGQETQYF.

The chain recombines TRBV9 with TRBJ1-3; TRBD1 matches 9 bases. Trimming took 2 bases from V and 0 from J; bases not matched to a gene: 6. Germline CDR1 SGDLS, CDR2 YYNGEE. This CDR3 comprises 17 residues. The CDR3: CASSVGQGLGSGNTIYF. The CDR3 coding sequence is TGTGCCAGCAGCGTGGGACAGGGATTAGGCTCTGGAAACACCATATATTTT. The entire variable domain, with the rest obtained from reference TRBV9 and TRBJ1-3, is as follows: DSGVTQTPKHLITATGQRVTLRCSPRSGDLSVYWYQQSLDQGLQFLIQYYNGEERAKGNILERFSAQQFPDLHSELNLSSLELGDSALYFCASSVGQGLGSGNTIYFGEGSWLTVV.

The sample holds a few counts of this clone. The J gene is TRBJ2-2, the V gene TRBV19; 13 bases match TRBD2. J was trimmed by 8 bases and V by 7 bases; bases with no gene match: 19. This CDR3 is 19 amino acids long. CDR1 is LNHDA and CDR2 is SQIVND in the germline V gene (reference sequence). CDR3 sequence (DNA): TGTGCCAGTATAGGACTAGCGGGGGCCACGTGGACCGGGGCTGGGGAGCTGTTTTTT. Translated: CASIGLAGATWTGAGELFF.

The V call is TRBV6-5, the J call TRBJ2-7; 9 nucleotides match TRBD1. Looked up from germline, CDR1 is MNHEY and CDR2 is SVGAGI. Trimming removed 6 bases from V and 2 bases from J; junction bases left unmatched: 5. This CDR3 contains 14 residues. DNA of the CDR3: TGTGCCAGCAGCCGTGACAGGGGGGCCTACGAGCAGTACTTC. Translating gives CASSRDRGAYEQYF.